This passage covers 32 T cell receptor beta chains from one sample sequenced in a study of regulatory T cells in long-lasting Graves disease (dated by TCRdb to the early 2020s). Preparation of the library involved multiplex PCR. The reads were generated on an Illumina HiSeq 4000. To build TCR beta libraries, CDR3 regions were amplified by Arm-PCR using iRepertoire HTBI primers. The public reads were reprocessed in TCRdb via fastp at Q25 and MiXCR, keeping in-frame beta chains. Duplicate CDR3 protein sequences are folded into a single record with the most common DNA and genes. Present in this sample are 250,000 to 400,000 distinct CDR3 sequences, under 20% of which were seen just once. The top ten constitute approximately 35% of the sample. Explained via the paper, the time point label denotes: newly diagnosed GD, antithyroid drugs for less than 3 months. For both TCR sequencing and RNA sequencing, RNA was extracted from PBMCs in TRIzol.

This sample comprised peripheral blood mononuclear cells (PBMCs), obtained at new diagnosis, from a patient treated with antithyroid drugs. These receptors all come from a female donor with Graves disease.

This clonotype was found many times. V is TRBV9 and J is TRBJ1-4; D gene unclear. V lost 3 bases, J lost 3 bases, and 15 bases lay in between. CDR3 length: 16 residues. Germline V CDR1 and CDR2: SGDLS, YYNGEE. The CDR3 here is CASSEALYSSNEKLFF. The DNA of the CDR3 is TGTGCCAGCAGCGAGGCCCTCTACTCTTCTAATGAAAAACTGTTTTTT.

A few counts support this clonotype. The J gene is TRBJ2-1, the V gene TRBV19, with D tentatively TRBD2 (5 bases). The CDR3 sequence is 15 residues long. The germline CDR1 and CDR2 sequences are LNHDA and SQIVND (reference sequence). V lost 6 bases and J 4 bases, leaving 16 bases between the germline ends. The CDR3 loop reads CASRAASGAYNEQFF. The CDR3 DNA sequence: TGTGCCAGTAGGGCGGCCAGCGGAGCGTACAATGAGCAGTTCTTC.

The chain uses TRBV6-2 or TRBV6-3 and TRBJ1-4; no definite D call. This CDR3 comprises 14 residues. Per germline, CDR1 MNHEY and CDR2 SVGEGT. Deletions cut 7 bases from V and 8 bases from J, with 17 bases between. CDR3 nucleotide sequence: TGTGCCAGCACCCAAAGTGTACGTGACGAAAAACTGTTTTTT. Protein product: CASTQSVRDEKLFF.

This clonotype was detected many times. The chain links TRBV2 to TRBJ2-2; TRBD2 aligns across 10 bases. The CDR3 has 18 amino acids. Germline CDR1 SNHLY, CDR2 FYNNEI. V gave up 5 bases and J gave up 4 bases; unmatched junction bases: 13. The CDR3 loop reads CASSPIPGTSDGTGELFF. Here the CDR3 DNA reads TGTGCCAGCAGTCCCATCCCCGGGACTAGCGATGGCACCGGGGAGCTGTTTTTT. The whole variable domain, filled in from reference TRBV2 and TRBJ2-2, reads EPEVTQTPSHQVTQMGQEVILRCVPISNHLYFYWYRQILGQKVEFLVSFYNNEISEKSEIFDDQFSVERPDGSNFTLKIRSTKLEDSAMYFCASSPIPGTSDGTGELFFGEGSRLTVL.

The chain links TRBV14 to TRBJ1-1; 11 positions match TRBD1. V shed 5 bases, J shed 8 bases, and the junction held 13 bases outside the gene matches. From germline, CDR1 is SGHDN and CDR2 FVKESK. The CDR3 is 16 residues long. CDR3 sequence: CASSSGQGALRGEAFF. The DNA for the CDR3 is TGTGCCAGCAGCTCTGGACAGGGGGCGTTGAGAGGGGAAGCTTTCTTT.

The rearrangement joins TRBV5-6 to TRBJ2-1; D may be TRBD1 or TRBD2 (5 bases each). This CDR3 is built from 16 residues. Germline assignment: CDR1 SGHDT and CDR2 YYEEEE. The V and J ends lost 2 bases and 4 bases respectively, with 16 bases between them. The CDR3 sequence is CASSLYRDARYNEQFF. The CDR3 DNA reads as TGTGCCAGCAGCTTATACCGGGACGCTAGGTACAATGAGCAGTTCTTC.

Only a few counts were recorded for this clonotype. V and J are TRBV5-6 and TRBJ2-5, with 14 bases fitting TRBD2. The CDR3 has 15 residues. V lost 4 bases to trimming and J lost 5 bases; unmatched junction nucleotides: 4. Germline V lookup: CDR1 SGHDT, CDR2 YYEEEE. CDR3: CASSAGTSGSETQYF. CDR3 nucleotide sequence: TGTGCCAGCAGCGCCGGGACTAGCGGGAGTGAGACCCAGTACTTC.

This clonotype was seen ten or more times. V usage is TRBV6-2 or TRBV6-3 and J usage is TRBJ1-1; D is undetermined. The CDR3 has 16 amino acids. The germline V and J ends were trimmed by 0 bases and 3 bases, with 14 bases remaining between them. Germline V gene lookup returns CDR1 MNHEY and CDR2 SVGEGT. In nucleotides, the CDR3 is TGTGCCAGCAGTTACTCGCAGGTTGCACGGGACACTGAAGCTTTCTTT. Translated, it gives CASSYSQVARDTEAFF.

This clonotype has at least ten counts. The chain links TRBV28 to TRBJ2-7; D could derive from TRBD1 or TRBD2 (6 bases each). This CDR3 region has 13 residues. The V gene's germline CDR1 is MDHEN and CDR2 SYDVKM. V lost 2 bases to trimming and J lost 7 bases, with 12 bases between them. CDR3 loop: CASSLVKGGEQYF. CDR3 DNA sequence: TGTGCCAGCAGTTTAGTTAAGGGGGGAGAGCAGTACTTC.

This clonotype has only a few counts. The chain couples TRBV19 to TRBJ1-3; TRBD1 might be the D (5 bases). The germline V gene has CDR1 LNHDA and CDR2 SQIVND (reference sequence). The CDR3 has 15 residues. V lost 9 bases to trimming and J lost 4 bases, with 19 bases between them. CDR3 loop: CASHRPSTPGNTIYF. The CDR3 region has the DNA TGTGCCAGCCACAGGCCTTCTACACCGGGAAACACCATATATTTT.

This clonotype has a count of ten or more. V is TRBV29-1 and J is TRBJ2-3; 8 bases map to TRBD1. J gave up 7 bases and V 6 bases, and 9 bases lay outside the gene matches. The CDR3 length is 13 residues. The germline gives CDR1 SQVTM, CDR2 ANQGSEA. The CDR3 bases are TGCAGCGTCTCTATCGACAGGGGATATACGCAGTATTTT. Translated, it gives CSVSIDRGYTQYF.

This clonotype was counted at least ten times. The rearrangement joins TRBV12-3 or TRBV12-4 to TRBJ2-6; no firm D call. The CDR3 has 18 residues. Between the trimmed V and J ends, which lost 4 bases and 3 bases, there was a span of 19 bases. DNA for the CDR3: TGTGCCAGCAGTTCAGGATTAGGGTCCAACCGTGGGGCCAACGTCCTGACTTTC. It codes for CASSSGLGSNRGANVLTF.

This clonotype was detected many times. V and J are TRBV7-2 and TRBJ2-1; maybe TRBD2 (5 bases). CDR3 length: 15 residues. CDR1 and CDR2 from the germline V gene are SGHTA and FQGNSA. The ends were cut back, 5 bases at V and 6 bases at J, with 17 bases in the middle. In DNA, the CDR3 is TGTGCCAGCAGCCTCGTCGCCGGAGGCCCCAATGAGCAGTTCTTC. It yields the protein CASSLVAGGPNEQFF.

This rearrangement joins TRBV12-3 or TRBV12-4 to TRBJ2-3; D uncertain. V was pared by 7 bases and J by 5 bases, with 7 bases between. This CDR3 region has 11 residues. CDR3 sequence: CASTMRDTQYF. CDR3 nucleotide sequence: TGTGCCAGCACGATGAGAGATACGCAGTATTTT.

This clonotype was observed many times. The J gene is TRBJ1-3, the V gene TRBV28, with D tentatively TRBD1 (5 bases). There are 14 residues in the CDR3. V was cut by 6 bases and J by 1 base, with 10 bases left in between. CDR1 is MDHEN, CDR2 SYDVKM, per germline. The CDR3 nucleotides read TGTGCCAGCAGCTTGACAGAATCTGGAAACACCATATATTTT. This encodes CASSLTESGNTIYF.

A note on this clonotype: A much bigger clone sits one base away, suggesting this may be a read error. The chain couples TRBV7-2 to TRBJ2-2; perhaps TRBD2 as D (5 bases). Per the germline V gene, CDR1 is SGHTA and CDR2 is FQGNSA. The length of the CDR3 is 16 residues. The DNA of the CDR3 is TGTGCCAGCAGCTTAGCTTTGGGAGCGGCCACCGGGGAGCTGTCTTTT. This translates into CASSLALGAATGELSF.

This clonotype was counted ten times or more. The chain has TRBV14 and TRBJ2-3, with D uncertain. V was clipped by 4 bases and J by 6 bases, with 14 bases between them. Germline V gene lookup returns CDR1 SGHDN and CDR2 FVKESK. This CDR3 spans 14 amino acids. The CDR3 here is CASSPKGGYDTQYF. The CDR3 DNA sequence: TGTGCCAGCAGCCCCAAGGGTGGGTACGATACGCAGTATTTT.

As concerns this clonotype: This sequence may be a read error, since a much larger clone differs from it by one base. The chain carries TRBV6-1 and TRBJ2-1; the D gene is possibly TRBD2 (5 bases). V gave up 5 bases and J gave up 4 bases, with 21 bases separating them. The germline CDR1 and CDR2 sequences are MNHNS and SASEGT. The CDR3 extends over 17 amino acids. The CDR3 is CASSPLGSSSVYNEQFF. CDR3 DNA sequence: TGTGCCAGCAGTCCCTTAGGGTCTAGCAGCGTATACAATGAGCAGTTCTTC.

This clonotype has ten or more counts. CDR3 DNA sequence: TGTGCCAGCAGCTTAGTGGTCGAGGAGGGCTACACCTTC. It encodes CASSLVVEEGYTF. The J gene is TRBJ1-2, the V gene TRBV7-8; D gene ambiguous. Germline V CDR1 and CDR2: SGHVS, FQNEAQ. The CDR3 has 13 residues. The V and J ends lost 1 base and 8 bases respectively, with 11 bases between them.

Worth noting for this clonotype: A much larger clone lies one base from this, so it may be a read error. The J gene is TRBJ2-1, the V gene TRBV13, with a tentative D call TRBD2 (5 bases). V was clipped by 5 bases and J by 2 bases, with 19 bases between them. From germline, CDR1 is PRHDT and CDR2 FYEKMQ (reference sequence). This CDR3 is 17 amino acids long. CDR3 loop: CASSPQTNGLAYNEQFF. The CDR3 DNA is TGTGCCAGCAGCCCCCAGACTAACGGGTTAGCCTACAATGAGCAGTTCTTC.

V is TRBV4-2 and J is TRBJ1-2; D not resolved. The CDR3 is 16 residues long. Germline CDR1 LGHNA, CDR2 YNFKEQ. Trimming removed 3 bases at V and 6 bases at J, with 20 bases between. CDR3 region: CASSQPDPKGVNGYTF. The DNA for the CDR3 is TGTGCCAGCAGCCAGCCTGACCCGAAAGGAGTCAATGGCTACACCTTC.

In the case of this clonotype: A far larger clone differs by one base, so this is likely a read error. This sequence joins TRBV20-1 and TRBJ2-1; 9 bases fit TRBD1. This CDR3 has 13 amino acids. The germline gives CDR1 DFQATT, CDR2 SNEGSKA (reference sequence). V trimming: 4 bases; J trimming: 10 bases; junction bases outside the gene matches: 8. The CDR3 protein is CSAKKGQGSEQFF. CDR3 DNA: TGCAGTGCTAAAAAGGGACAGGGTTCCGAGCAGTTCTTC.

This clonotype turned up a few times. V gene TRBV7-2 combines with J gene TRBJ2-3, with no clear D. This CDR3 has 14 amino acids. Between the trimmed V and J ends, which lost 2 bases and 4 bases, there was a span of 10 bases. CDR1 SGHTA and CDR2 FQGNSA come from the germline V gene. The CDR3 nucleotides read TGTGCCAGCAGCTTAAGTCTGTGGGCAGATACGCAGTATTTT. Amino acid sequence: CASSLSLWADTQYF.

The chain combines TRBV18 with TRBJ2-7; possibly TRBD1 for D (6 bases). CDR1 and CDR2 from the germline V gene are KGHSH and LQKENI. V lost 3 bases to trimming and J lost 2 bases, with 8 bases between them. CDR3 size: 13 residues. CDR3: CASSPGTTYEQYF. The DNA of the CDR3 is TGTGCCAGCTCACCCGGGACAACCTACGAGCAGTACTTC.

This clonotype was counted at least ten times. V gene TRBV7-9 combines with J gene TRBJ2-3, with D unclear. The V gene lost 0 bases and the J gene lost 2 bases, with 15 bases spanning the gap. CDR3 length equals 17 residues. Germline V gene lookup returns CDR1 SEHNR and CDR2 FQNEAQ (reference sequence). The CDR3 DNA follows: TGTGCCAGCAGCTTAGCGCTACTGGGCGGAGCCACAGATACGCAGTATTTT. Translation gives CASSLALLGGATDTQYF.

The CDR3 nucleotides are TGTGCCAGTAGTATAGGCAGGGATACGCAGTATTTT. It specifies CASSIGRDTQYF. The V and J genes are TRBV19 and TRBJ2-3; D not certain. The CDR3 spans 12 residues. From germline, CDR1 is LNHDA and CDR2 SQIVND (reference sequence). Trimming took 1 base from V and 6 from J, leaving 5 bases between them.

This clonotype has ten or more counts. The chain links TRBV5-1 to TRBJ1-3; D gene ambiguous. The V and J ends lost 0 bases and 0 bases respectively, with 7 bases between them. Germline V lookup: CDR1 SGHRS, CDR2 YFSETQ. The CDR3 extends over 15 amino acids. The chain's CDR3 is CASSLASYSGNTIYF. In DNA form, the CDR3 reads TGCGCCAGCAGCTTGGCATCTTACTCTGGAAACACCATATATTTT.

The sample holds many counts of this clonotype. The chain joins TRBV20-1 to TRBJ2-3; 13 bases are shared with TRBD2. The CDR3 runs to 16 residues. Germline CDR1 is DFQATT and CDR2 is SNEGSKA (reference sequence). V was pared by 0 bases and J by 2 bases, with 2 bases of the junction left unmatched. CDR3 sequence: CSARETSGGNTDTQYF. The DNA of the CDR3 is TGCAGTGCTAGAGAGACTAGCGGGGGGAACACAGATACGCAGTATTTT.

This clonotype appeared many times. V gene TRBV6-4 combines with J gene TRBJ2-7, with 9 bases matching TRBD2. CDR1 and CDR2 from the germline V gene are MRHNA and SNTAGT. This CDR3 spans 15 amino acids. Trimming took 5 bases from V and 3 from J; bases not matched to a gene: 8. CDR3 sequence (DNA): TGTGCCAGCAGTTACGGGGCGGGAGGGTACTACGAGCAGTACTTC. It is translated as CASSYGAGGYYEQYF.

This clonotype showed up many times. V and J are TRBV6-2 or TRBV6-3 and TRBJ2-3; possibly TRBD2 for D (5 bases). Germline CDR1 is MNHEY and CDR2 is SVGEGT. The CDR3 spans 17 residues. V lost 2 bases to trimming and J lost 4 bases, with 19 bases between them. CDR3 nucleotide sequence: TGTGCCAGCAGTTACGGCCGAGGGCACGAGCTCGCAGATACGCAGTATTTT. As protein: CASSYGRGHELADTQYF.

The count of this clonotype is one. Given a much more abundant clone one base away, this may be a read error. This chain connects TRBV7-8 to TRBJ2-5, with D possibly TRBD2 on 6 matching bases. The CDR3 has 17 residues. Per the germline V gene, CDR1 is SGHVS and CDR2 is FQNEAQ. V was shortened by 4 bases and J by 5 bases, with 23 bases between the two germline ends. CDR3 nucleotide sequence: TGTGCCAGCAGCTACGGCGGAACTGGCGGGATCAAGGAGACCCAGTACTTC. It yields the protein CASSYGGTGGIKETQYF.

This clonotype appeared many times. This chain connects TRBV12-3 or TRBV12-4 to TRBJ1-4; D possibly corresponds to TRBD1 (5 bases). Between the trimmed V and J ends, which lost 6 bases and 8 bases, there was a span of 16 bases. The CDR3 has 14 amino acids. The CDR3 DNA reads as TGTGCCAGCAGACAGGAGTTGGTAGGGGAAAAACTGTTTTTT. This codes for CASRQELVGEKLFF.